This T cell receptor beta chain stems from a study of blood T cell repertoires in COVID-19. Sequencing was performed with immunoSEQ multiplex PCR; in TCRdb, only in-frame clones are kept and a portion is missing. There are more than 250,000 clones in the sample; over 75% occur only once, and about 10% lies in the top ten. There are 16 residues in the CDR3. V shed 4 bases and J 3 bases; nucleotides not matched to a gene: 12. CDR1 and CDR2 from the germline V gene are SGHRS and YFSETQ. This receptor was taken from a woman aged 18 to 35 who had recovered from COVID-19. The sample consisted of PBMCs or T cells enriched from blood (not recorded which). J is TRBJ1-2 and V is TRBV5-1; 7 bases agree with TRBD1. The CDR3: CASSPQGDRSYYGYTF. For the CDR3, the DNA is TGCGCCAGCAGCCCCCAGGGGGACAGATCCTACTATGGCTACACCTTC.